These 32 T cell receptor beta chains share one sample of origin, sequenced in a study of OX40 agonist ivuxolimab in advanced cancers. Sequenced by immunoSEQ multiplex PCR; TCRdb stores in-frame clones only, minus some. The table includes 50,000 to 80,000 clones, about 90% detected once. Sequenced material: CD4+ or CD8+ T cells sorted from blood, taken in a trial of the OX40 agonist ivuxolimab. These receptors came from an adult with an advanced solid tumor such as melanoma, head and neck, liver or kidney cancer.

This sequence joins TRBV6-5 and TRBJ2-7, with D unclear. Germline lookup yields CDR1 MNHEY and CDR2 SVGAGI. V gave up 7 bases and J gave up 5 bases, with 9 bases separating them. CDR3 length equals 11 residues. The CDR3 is CASNSGHEQYF. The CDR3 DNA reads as TGTGCCAGCAACTCAGGCCACGAGCAGTACTTC.

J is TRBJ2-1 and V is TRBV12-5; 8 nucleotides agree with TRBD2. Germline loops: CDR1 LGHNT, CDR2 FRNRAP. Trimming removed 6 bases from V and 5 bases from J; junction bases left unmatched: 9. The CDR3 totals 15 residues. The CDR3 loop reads CASGPGLGDNNEQFF. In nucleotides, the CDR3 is TGTGCTAGTGGACCGGGACTAGGGGACAACAATGAGCAGTTCTTC.

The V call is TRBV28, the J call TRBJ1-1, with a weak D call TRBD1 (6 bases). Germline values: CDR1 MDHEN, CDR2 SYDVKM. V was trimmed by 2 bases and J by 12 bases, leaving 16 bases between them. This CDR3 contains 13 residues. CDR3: CASSLNGGLKPFF. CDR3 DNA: TGTGCCAGCAGTTTAAATGGGGGCCTCAAGCCTTTCTTT.

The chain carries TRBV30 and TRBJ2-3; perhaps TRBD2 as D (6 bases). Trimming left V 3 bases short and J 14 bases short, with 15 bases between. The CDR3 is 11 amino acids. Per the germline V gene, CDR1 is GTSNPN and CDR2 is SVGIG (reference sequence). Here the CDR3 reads CAWRVSGHTYF. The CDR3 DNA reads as TGTGCCTGGAGGGTTAGCGGCCATACGTATTTT.

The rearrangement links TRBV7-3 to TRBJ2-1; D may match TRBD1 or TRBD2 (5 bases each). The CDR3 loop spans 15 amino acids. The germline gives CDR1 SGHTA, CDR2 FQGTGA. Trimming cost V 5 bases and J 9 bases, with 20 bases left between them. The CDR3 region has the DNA TGTGCCAGCAGCGCGACCGGGACCTTAAACGGTGAGCAGTTCTTC. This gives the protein CASSATGTLNGEQFF.

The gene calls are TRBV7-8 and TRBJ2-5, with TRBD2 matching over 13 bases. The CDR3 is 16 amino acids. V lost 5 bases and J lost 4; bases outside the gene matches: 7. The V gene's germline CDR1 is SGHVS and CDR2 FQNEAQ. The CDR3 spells CASSRRRLAGGETQYF. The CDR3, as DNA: TGTGCCAGCAGCAGAAGGAGACTAGCGGGAGGAGAGACCCAGTACTTC.

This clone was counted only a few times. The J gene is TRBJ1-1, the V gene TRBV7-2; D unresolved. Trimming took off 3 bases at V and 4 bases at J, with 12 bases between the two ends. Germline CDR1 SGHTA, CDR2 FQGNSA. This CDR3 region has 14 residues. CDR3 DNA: TGTGCCAGCAGCTTGAGGCCCGGAGGCACTGAAGCTTTCTTT. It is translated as CASSLRPGGTEAFF.

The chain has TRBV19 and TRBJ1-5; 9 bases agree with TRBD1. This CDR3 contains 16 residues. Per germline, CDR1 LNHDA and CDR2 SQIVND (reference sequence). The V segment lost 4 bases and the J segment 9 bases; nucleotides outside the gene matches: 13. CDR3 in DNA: TGTGCCAGTAGTAATAACCGGGACAGGGTCTCCTCGCCCCAGCATTTT. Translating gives CASSNNRDRVSSPQHF.

CDR3 sequence: CASSPNQEWADTQYF. CDR3 in DNA: TGTGCCAGCTCACCAAATCAGGAGTGGGCAGATACGCAGTATTTT. The V and J genes are TRBV18 and TRBJ2-3; no reliable D call. CDR1 and CDR2 from the germline V gene are KGHSH and LQKENI. Trimming left V 2 bases short and J 4 bases short, with 13 bases between. This CDR3 spans 15 amino acids.

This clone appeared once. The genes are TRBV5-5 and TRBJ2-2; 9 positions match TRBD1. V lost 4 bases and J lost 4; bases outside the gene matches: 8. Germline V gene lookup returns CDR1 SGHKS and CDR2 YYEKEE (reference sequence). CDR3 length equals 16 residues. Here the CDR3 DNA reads TGTGCCAGCAGCGGCACAGGGGGCGCGGGCACCGGGGAGCTGTTTTTT. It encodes CASSGTGGAGTGELFF.

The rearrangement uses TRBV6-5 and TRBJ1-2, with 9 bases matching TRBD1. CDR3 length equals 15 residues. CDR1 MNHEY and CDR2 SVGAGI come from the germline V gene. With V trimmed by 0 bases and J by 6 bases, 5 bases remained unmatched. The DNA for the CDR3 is TGTGCCAGCAGTTACTCCCCACAGGGGGCGAATGGCTACACCTTC. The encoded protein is CASSYSPQGANGYTF.

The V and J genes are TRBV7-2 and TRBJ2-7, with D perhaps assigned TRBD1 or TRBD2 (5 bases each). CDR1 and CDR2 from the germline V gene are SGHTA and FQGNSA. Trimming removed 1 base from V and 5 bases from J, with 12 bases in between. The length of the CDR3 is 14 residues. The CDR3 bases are TGTGCCAGCAGCTTAGGTATGGGGACGAACGAGCAGTACTTC. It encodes CASSLGMGTNEQYF.

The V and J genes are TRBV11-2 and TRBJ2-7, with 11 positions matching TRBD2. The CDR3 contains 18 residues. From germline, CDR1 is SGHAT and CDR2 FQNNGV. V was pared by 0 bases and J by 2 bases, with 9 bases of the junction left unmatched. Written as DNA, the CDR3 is TGTGCCAGCAGCTTAGATCGGCTAGCGGGAGGCGGGCCCTACGAGCAGTACTTC. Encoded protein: CASSLDRLAGGGPYEQYF.

The CDR3 here is CAWSAGLTNYGYTF. In nucleotides, the CDR3 is TGTGCCTGGAGTGCAGGGTTAACTAACTATGGCTACACCTTC. The rearrangement joins TRBV30 to TRBJ1-2, with D possibly matching TRBD1 (5 bases). This CDR3 has 14 amino acids. The germline CDR1 and CDR2 sequences are GTSNPN and SVGIG (reference sequence). Deletions cut 1 base from V and 0 bases from J, with 9 bases between.

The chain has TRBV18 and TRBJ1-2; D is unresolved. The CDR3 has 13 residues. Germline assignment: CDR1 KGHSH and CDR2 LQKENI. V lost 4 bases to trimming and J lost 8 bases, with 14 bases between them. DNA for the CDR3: TGTGCCAGCTCACATAAAGACTCAGAGGGCTACACCTTC. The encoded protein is CASSHKDSEGYTF.

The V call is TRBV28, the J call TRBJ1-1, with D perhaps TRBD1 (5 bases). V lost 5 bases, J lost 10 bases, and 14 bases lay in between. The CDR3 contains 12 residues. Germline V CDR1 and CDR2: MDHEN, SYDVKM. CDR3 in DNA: TGTGCCAGCAGTCCCTCGGGGACGAGAGCTTTCTTT. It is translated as CASSPSGTRAFF.

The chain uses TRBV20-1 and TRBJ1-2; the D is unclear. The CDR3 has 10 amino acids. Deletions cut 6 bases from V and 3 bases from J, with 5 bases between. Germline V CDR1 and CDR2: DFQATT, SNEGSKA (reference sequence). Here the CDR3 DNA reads TGCAGTGCAAAATACTATGGCTACACCTTC. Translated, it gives CSAKYYGYTF.

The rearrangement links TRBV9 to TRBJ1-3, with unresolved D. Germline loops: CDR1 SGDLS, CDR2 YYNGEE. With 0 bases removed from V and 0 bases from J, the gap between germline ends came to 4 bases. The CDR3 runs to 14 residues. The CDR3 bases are TGTGCCAGCAGCGTAGCGAGCTCTGGAAACACCATATATTTT. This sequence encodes CASSVASSGNTIYF.

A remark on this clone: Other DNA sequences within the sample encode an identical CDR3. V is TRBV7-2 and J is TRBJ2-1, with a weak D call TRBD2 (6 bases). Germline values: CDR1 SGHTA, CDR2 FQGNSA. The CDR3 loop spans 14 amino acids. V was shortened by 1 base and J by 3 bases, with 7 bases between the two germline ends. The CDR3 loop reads CASSLVGSYNEQFF. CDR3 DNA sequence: TGTGCCAGCAGCTTAGTCGGGAGCTACAATGAGCAGTTCTTC.

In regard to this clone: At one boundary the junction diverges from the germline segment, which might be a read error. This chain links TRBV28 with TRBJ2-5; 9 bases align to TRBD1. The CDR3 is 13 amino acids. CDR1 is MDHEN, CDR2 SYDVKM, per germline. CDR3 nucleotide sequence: TGTGCCAGCAGTACAGGGGGCCAAAAGACCCAGTACTTC. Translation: CASSTGGQKTQYF.

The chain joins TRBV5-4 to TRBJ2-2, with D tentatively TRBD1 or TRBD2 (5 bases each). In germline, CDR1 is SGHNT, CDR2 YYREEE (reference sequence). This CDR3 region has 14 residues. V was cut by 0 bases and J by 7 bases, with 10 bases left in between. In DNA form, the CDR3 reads TGTGCCAGCAGCTTGGTAGGGGCGGGCGGGGAGCTGTTTTTT. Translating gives CASSLVGAGGELFF.

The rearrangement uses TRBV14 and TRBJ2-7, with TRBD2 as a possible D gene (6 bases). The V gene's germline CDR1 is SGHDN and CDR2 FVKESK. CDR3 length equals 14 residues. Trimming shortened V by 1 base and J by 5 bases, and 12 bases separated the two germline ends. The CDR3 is CASSQVGGNNEQYF. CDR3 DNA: TGTGCCAGCAGCCAAGTTGGCGGGAATAACGAGCAGTACTTC.

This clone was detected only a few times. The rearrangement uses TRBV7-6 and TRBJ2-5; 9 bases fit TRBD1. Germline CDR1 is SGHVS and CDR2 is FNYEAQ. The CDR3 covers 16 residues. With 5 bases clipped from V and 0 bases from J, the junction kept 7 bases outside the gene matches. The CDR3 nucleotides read TGTGCCAGCAGCACACAGGGGGCCCTAAACCAAGAGACCCAGTACTTC. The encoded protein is CASSTQGALNQETQYF.

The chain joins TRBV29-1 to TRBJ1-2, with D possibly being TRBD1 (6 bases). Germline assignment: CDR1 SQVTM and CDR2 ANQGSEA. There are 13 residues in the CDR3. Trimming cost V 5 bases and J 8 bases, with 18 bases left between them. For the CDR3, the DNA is TGCAGCGTTCGGGACACCGGTAATGAGGGCTACACCTTC. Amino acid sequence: CSVRDTGNEGYTF.

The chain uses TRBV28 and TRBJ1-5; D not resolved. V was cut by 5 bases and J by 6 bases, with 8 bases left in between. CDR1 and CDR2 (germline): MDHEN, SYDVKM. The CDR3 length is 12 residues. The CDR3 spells CASSLIGQPQHF. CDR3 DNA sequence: TGTGCCAGCAGTCTAATTGGTCAGCCCCAGCATTTT.

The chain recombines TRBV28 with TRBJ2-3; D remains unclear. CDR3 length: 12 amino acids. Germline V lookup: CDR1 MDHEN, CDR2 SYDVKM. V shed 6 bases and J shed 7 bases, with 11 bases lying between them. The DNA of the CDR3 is TGTGCCAGCAGACAGCCCGGCTATACGCAGTATTTT. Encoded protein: CASRQPGYTQYF.

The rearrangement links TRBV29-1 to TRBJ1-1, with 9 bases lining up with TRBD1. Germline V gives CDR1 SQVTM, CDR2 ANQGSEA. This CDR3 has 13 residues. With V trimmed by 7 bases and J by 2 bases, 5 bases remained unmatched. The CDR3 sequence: CSAIQGANTEAFF. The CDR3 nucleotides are TGCAGCGCTATACAGGGGGCAAACACTGAAGCTTTCTTT.

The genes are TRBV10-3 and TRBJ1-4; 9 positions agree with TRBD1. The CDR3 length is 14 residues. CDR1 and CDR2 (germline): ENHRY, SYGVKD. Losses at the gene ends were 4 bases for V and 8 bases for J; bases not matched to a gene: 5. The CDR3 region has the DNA TGTGCCATCAGTGCGGGACAGGGAAGCGAAAAACTGTTTTTT. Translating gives CAISAGQGSEKLFF.

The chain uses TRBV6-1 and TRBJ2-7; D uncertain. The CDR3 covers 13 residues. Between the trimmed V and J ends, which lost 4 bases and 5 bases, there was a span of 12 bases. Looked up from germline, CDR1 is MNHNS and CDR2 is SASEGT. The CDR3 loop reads CASSALGRHEQYF. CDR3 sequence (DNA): TGTGCCAGCAGTGCATTGGGTCGCCACGAGCAGTACTTC.

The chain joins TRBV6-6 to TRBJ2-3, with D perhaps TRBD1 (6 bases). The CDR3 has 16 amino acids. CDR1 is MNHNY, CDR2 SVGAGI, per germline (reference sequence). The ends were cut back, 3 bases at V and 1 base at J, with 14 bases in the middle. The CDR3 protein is CASSYLVRQGTDTQYF. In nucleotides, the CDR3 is TGTGCCAGCAGTTATCTGGTCCGACAGGGCACAGATACGCAGTATTTT.

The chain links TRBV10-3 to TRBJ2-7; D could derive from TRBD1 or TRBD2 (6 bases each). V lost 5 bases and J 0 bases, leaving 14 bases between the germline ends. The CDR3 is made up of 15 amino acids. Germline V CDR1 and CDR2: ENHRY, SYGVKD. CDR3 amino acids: CAISKGDSSSYEQYF. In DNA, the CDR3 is TGTGCCATCAGTAAGGGGGACTCAAGCTCCTACGAGCAGTACTTC.

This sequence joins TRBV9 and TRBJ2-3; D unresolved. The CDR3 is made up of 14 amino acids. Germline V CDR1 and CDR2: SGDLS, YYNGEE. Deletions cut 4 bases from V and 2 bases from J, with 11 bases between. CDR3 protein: CASSLRTITDTQYF. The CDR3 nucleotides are TGTGCCAGCAGCCTACGGACCATCACAGATACGCAGTATTTT.